What follows are 29 T cell receptor beta chains derived from one specimen sequenced in a study of blood T cell repertoires in COVID-19. The data were produced by immunoSEQ multiplex PCR, yet TCRdb's version contains in-frame clones alone and is incomplete. The sample yields over 35,000 clones, around nine tenths seen once. The sequenced sample was peripheral blood. The origin of the receptors is a man aged 70-80 years with active COVID-19.

This chain joins TRBV11-2 and TRBJ2-2; 8 bases align to TRBD2. J gave up 4 bases and V 4 bases, and 5 bases lay outside the gene matches. This CDR3 has 15 residues. Germline CDR1 SGHAT, CDR2 FQNNGV. CDR3 nucleotide sequence: TGTGCCAGCAGCTATCGGGGGGGCCTCACCGGGGAGCTGTTTTTT. Protein: CASSYRGGLTGELFF.

This clone was seen only a few times. The gene calls are TRBV7-9 and TRBJ2-7, with D possibly matching TRBD1 (6 bases). CDR1 SEHNR and CDR2 FQNEAQ come from the germline V gene (reference sequence). The CDR3 length is 15 residues. V gave up 5 bases and J gave up 2 bases, with 16 bases separating them. CDR3 DNA sequence: TGTGCCAGCAGCCCGCTGACCGAGGGGGCCTACGAGCAGTACTTC. Its protein product is CASSPLTEGAYEQYF. Supplemented by reference TRBV7-9 and TRBJ2-7, the full variable domain reads DTGVSQNPRHKITKRGQNVTFRCDPISEHNRLYWYRQTLGQGPEFLTYFQNEAQLEKSRLLSDRFSAERPKGSFSTLEIQRTEQGDSAMYLCASSPLTEGAYEQYFGPGTRLTVT.

The chain links TRBV6-6 to TRBJ1-4; D is perhaps TRBD1 (6 bases). Trimming took 4 bases from V and 14 from J, leaving 14 bases between them. Looked up from germline, CDR1 is MNHNY and CDR2 is SVGAGI (reference sequence). The length of the CDR3 is 12 residues. The CDR3 coding sequence is TGTGCCAGCAGTTCCACCGGGACAAATCTGTTTTTT. It specifies CASSSTGTNLFF.

This clone has just a few counts. The chain is built from TRBV20-1 and TRBJ1-2; D is unresolved. CDR1 is DFQATT and CDR2 is SNEGSKA in the germline V gene (reference sequence). The CDR3 loop spans 11 amino acids. Deletions cut 6 bases from V and 4 bases from J, with 9 bases between. CDR3 in amino acids: CSAMGAYGYTF. The CDR3 DNA reads TGCAGTGCGATGGGCGCCTATGGCTACACCTTC.

The rearrangement links TRBV12-3 or TRBV12-4 to TRBJ2-1, with unresolved D. Trimming took 6 bases from V and 4 from J, leaving 7 bases between them. The CDR3 runs 12 residues. The CDR3 bases are TGTGCCAGCAGCGTAGCTTACAATGAGCAGTTCTTC. Translating gives CASSVAYNEQFF.

This sequence joins TRBV6-6 and TRBJ2-5; unclear D gene. This CDR3 contains 14 residues. Trimming shortened V by 0 bases and J by 5 bases, and 10 bases separated the two germline ends. The V gene's germline CDR1 is MNHNY and CDR2 SVGAGI (reference sequence). The CDR3 spells CASSYSLLVETQYF. The CDR3 nucleotides read TGTGCCAGCAGTTACTCGCTTTTAGTGGAGACCCAGTACTTC.

The V gene is TRBV18, the J gene TRBJ1-4; no clear D gene. Trimming took off 5 bases at V and 0 bases at J, with 10 bases between the two ends. CDR3 length: 15 amino acids. Looked up from germline, CDR1 is KGHSH and CDR2 is LQKENI. CDR3 loop: CASSVTDATNEKLFF. The CDR3 DNA sequence: TGTGCCAGCTCAGTTACAGATGCAACTAATGAAAAACTGTTTTTT.

The rearrangement links TRBV12-2 to TRBJ2-1; the D call of TRBD2 is as the table states it, not checked on the DNA. TRBV12-2 is marked as a pseudogene. The CDR3 totals 16 residues. The CDR3 sequence is CASRLVRRPFYNEQFF. The CDR3 DNA reads TGTGCAAGTCGCTTAGTTCGGCGGCCTTTTTACAATGAGCAGTTCTTC.

V and J are TRBV18 and TRBJ2-3, with D perhaps TRBD2 (5 bases). The CDR3 is made up of 18 amino acids. The germline V gene has CDR1 KGHSH and CDR2 LQKENI. The V end was cut by 2 bases, the J end by 1 base, with 19 bases between. DNA for the CDR3: TGTGCCAGCTCACCATGGACGCGGGCAAGGTCTCGCACAGATACGCAGTATTTT. Protein sequence: CASSPWTRARSRTDTQYF.

The V gene is TRBV7-9, the J gene TRBJ1-2; weak D call: TRBD1 (5 bases). CDR3 length: 15 amino acids. V lost 3 bases, J lost 6 bases, and 17 bases lay in between. Germline CDR1 SEHNR, CDR2 FQNEAQ (reference sequence). CDR3 DNA: TGTGCCAGCAGCTTTACCACCGGGACTTTTGATGGCTACACCTTC. Translation: CASSFTTGTFDGYTF.

The J gene is TRBJ2-5, the V gene TRBV11-1; TRBD1 matches at 7 bases. CDR3 length equals 14 residues. V dropped 2 bases and J dropped 1; count of bases not matched to a gene: 1. CDR1 is SGHAT, CDR2 FQDESV, per germline (reference sequence). CDR3 amino acids: CASSLRGPQETQYF. DNA for the CDR3: TGTGCCAGCAGCTTAAGGGGGCCCCAAGAGACCCAGTACTTC.

V is TRBV7-3 and J is TRBJ2-3; tentatively, D is TRBD2 (7 bases). Germline V gene sequence: CDR1 SGHTA, CDR2 FQGTGA. The CDR3 sequence is 15 residues long. Trimming took 2 bases from V and 4 from J, leaving 13 bases between them. CDR3 protein: CASSLVGGPSDTQYF. CDR3 coding DNA: TGTGCCAGCAGCTTAGTGGGGGGGCCGTCAGATACGCAGTATTTT.

This chain connects TRBV7-9 to TRBJ2-2, with TRBD1 matching over 7 bases. V lost 5 bases and J lost 3; bases outside the gene matches: 9. The CDR3 length is 16 residues. CDR1 and CDR2 from the germline V gene are SEHNR and FQNEAQ (reference sequence). The CDR3 here is CASSPKGASDTGELFF. As DNA, the CDR3 is TGTGCCAGCAGCCCGAAGGGGGCCTCAGACACCGGGGAGCTGTTTTTT.

The rearrangement joins TRBV5-1 to TRBJ2-3, with a possible D match to TRBD2 (5 bases). CDR1 is SGHRS, CDR2 YFSETQ, per germline. V shed 2 bases and J shed 0 bases, with 10 bases lying between them. This CDR3 comprises 15 residues. The CDR3 nucleotides read TGCGCCAGCAGCTTACTCCGGACTAGCACAGATACGCAGTATTTT. Its translation is CASSLLRTSTDTQYF.

The chain joins TRBV27 to TRBJ1-1; D unresolved. Germline loops: CDR1 MNHEY, CDR2 SMNVEV (reference sequence). The CDR3 has 14 residues. Deletions cut 8 bases from V and 0 bases from J, with 13 bases between. This CDR3 is CASSRSPVNTEAFF. For the CDR3, the DNA is TGTGCCAGCTCGCGCTCGCCGGTGAACACTGAAGCTTTCTTT.

The chain joins TRBV11-3 to TRBJ2-3, with 10 bases fitting TRBD2. V trimming: 2 bases; J trimming: 6 bases; junction bases outside the gene matches: 5. The V gene's germline CDR1 is SGHNT and CDR2 YENEEA. The CDR3 loop spans 15 amino acids. The CDR3 DNA reads as TGTGCCAGCAGCTTACTAGCGGGGGTAGGGGATACGCAGTATTTT. It translates to CASSLLAGVGDTQYF.

The chain's CDR3 is CASSLGTGGNTEAFF. The CDR3 bases are TGTGCCAGCTCACTAGGGACAGGGGGCAACACTGAAGCTTTCTTT. J is TRBJ1-1 and V is TRBV18; 12 bases align to TRBD1. V lost 4 bases and J lost 2; bases outside the gene matches: 2. Germline assignment: CDR1 KGHSH and CDR2 LQKENI. The CDR3 spans 15 residues. Full variable domain (rest looked up from reference TRBV18 and TRBJ1-1): NAGVMQNPRHLVRRRGQEARLRCSPMKGHSHVYWYRQLPEEGLKFMVYLQKENIIDESGMPKERFSAEFPKEGPSILRIQQVVRGDSAAYFCASSLGTGGNTEAFFGQGTRLTVV.

This rearrangement joins TRBV4-1 to TRBJ2-7; 7 positions match TRBD2. The CDR3 is 18 amino acids. The junction had 14 bases not matched to a gene; V was cut back by 1 base and J by 2 bases. Germline V gene sequence: CDR1 MGHRA, CDR2 YSYEKL. CDR3 sequence: CASSQGPLRTRSTYEQYF. The CDR3 DNA reads as TGCGCCAGCAGCCAAGGTCCCCTCAGGACTAGGAGTACCTACGAGCAGTACTTC.

This chain links TRBV4-2 with TRBJ1-2, with 11 bases lining up with TRBD1. The CDR3 runs to 14 residues. Trimming at V came to 3 bases and at J to 7 bases, leaving 4 bases not matched to a gene. Germline CDR1 reads LGHNA; CDR2 reads YNFKEQ. The CDR3 region is CASSQDRGRGGYTF. CDR3 coding DNA: TGTGCCAGCAGCCAGGACAGGGGGCGGGGTGGCTACACCTTC.

The V call is TRBV9, the J call TRBJ1-1; D unclear. CDR3 length equals 15 residues. V was cut by 0 bases and J by 1 base, with 10 bases left in between. Germline CDR1 and CDR2: SGDLS and YYNGEE. The CDR3 loop reads CASSVVESWNTEAFF. DNA for the CDR3: TGTGCCAGCAGCGTAGTGGAGAGCTGGAACACTGAAGCTTTCTTT.

The rearrangement links TRBV2 to TRBJ2-7, with 9 nucleotides matching TRBD2. The CDR3 loop spans 15 amino acids. Germline V gene sequence: CDR1 SNHLY, CDR2 FYNNEI. Unmatched junction bases numbered 8, after V lost 6 bases and J lost 2 bases. This CDR3 reads CASRPPSGATYEQYF. Here the CDR3 DNA reads TGTGCCAGCAGACCTCCTAGCGGGGCAACCTACGAGCAGTACTTC.

This chain links TRBV7-2 with TRBJ2-3; tentatively, D is TRBD2 (7 bases). With 5 bases removed from V and 2 bases from J, the gap between germline ends came to 14 bases. This CDR3 has 15 amino acids. CDR1 SGHTA and CDR2 FQGNSA come from the germline V gene. The chain's CDR3 is CASSPGGPHTDTQYF. In DNA form, the CDR3 reads TGTGCCAGCAGCCCCGGGGGGCCTCACACAGATACGCAGTATTTT.

The chain recombines TRBV7-2 with TRBJ1-5; tentatively, D is TRBD1 (6 bases). V lost 2 bases, J lost 8 bases, and 13 bases lay in between. The CDR3 runs 14 residues. Germline CDR1 reads SGHTA; CDR2 reads FQGNSA. Here the CDR3 reads CASSLNGRGEPQHF. The CDR3 DNA follows: TGTGCCAGCAGCTTAAACGGCAGGGGTGAGCCCCAGCATTTT.

The rearrangement joins TRBV6-5 to TRBJ1-5; unclear D gene. CDR3 length equals 15 residues. V shed 6 bases and J shed 0 bases, with 12 bases lying between them. The V gene's germline CDR1 is MNHEY and CDR2 SVGAGI. This chain's CDR3 is CASSLDTASNQPQHF. Written as DNA, the CDR3 is TGTGCCAGCAGCTTAGACACGGCTAGCAATCAGCCCCAGCATTTT.

This rearrangement joins TRBV6-2 or TRBV6-3 to TRBJ2-7; 9 bases fit TRBD1. Germline V lookup: CDR1 MNHEY, CDR2 SVGEGT. CDR3 length: 15 amino acids. Trimming took 5 bases from V and 3 from J; bases not matched to a gene: 8. The CDR3 reads CASSLRGTGYYEQYF. DNA for the CDR3: TGTGCCAGCAGTCTCCGGGGGACAGGGTACTACGAGCAGTACTTC.

The chain carries TRBV5-4 and TRBJ2-3; no clear D gene. Germline CDR1 is SGHNT and CDR2 is YYREEE (reference sequence). The CDR3 has 11 amino acids. Trimming removed 3 bases at V and 6 bases at J, with 5 bases between. DNA for the CDR3: TGTGCCAGCAGCTACGGTGATACGCAGTATTTT. Its protein is CASSYGDTQYF.

The rearrangement links TRBV7-2 to TRBJ2-7; 10 bases are a match to TRBD2. Looked up from germline, CDR1 is SGHTA and CDR2 is FQGNSA. V trimming: 5 bases; J trimming: 6 bases; junction bases outside the gene matches: 10. There are 15 residues in the CDR3. The CDR3 loop is CASSRDASGGSEQYF. CDR3 nucleotide sequence: TGTGCCAGCAGCCGCGACGCTAGCGGGGGATCCGAGCAGTACTTC.

The CDR3 reads CASRLAGGPYNEQFF. DNA of the CDR3: TGTGCCAGCAGATTAGCGGGGGGGCCCTACAATGAGCAGTTCTTC. J is TRBJ2-1 and V is TRBV5-4; 11 nucleotides agree with TRBD2. Germline loops: CDR1 SGHNT, CDR2 YYREEE (reference sequence). Trimming cost V 5 bases and J 2 bases; bases outside gene matches: 3. The CDR3 has 15 amino acids.

DNA for the CDR3: TGTGCCAGCAGTTTTGGACAAAGTCGTCCTCGCGGAAACATTCAGTACTTC. It encodes CASSFGQSRPRGNIQYF. The rearrangement joins TRBV28 to TRBJ2-4, with D perhaps matching TRBD1 (5 bases). The CDR3 length is 17 residues. Trimming pared 3 bases from V and 6 bases from J, leaving 21 bases between. Germline V CDR1 and CDR2: MDHEN, SYDVKM.